A selection of T cell receptor beta chains follows, all from one sample in a study of blood T cell repertoires in COVID-19. Sequencing was performed with immunoSEQ multiplex PCR; in TCRdb, only in-frame clones are kept and a portion is missing. The profile covers roughly 330,000 clones, with about 85% appearing a single time and approximately 5.2% taken by the ten largest. Material: PBMCs or T cells enriched from blood (not recorded which). The receptors here all came from a woman aged 25 to 45 who had recovered from COVID-19. The CDR3 runs from the conserved cysteine through the conserved F or W. The D gene is left open where the match is weak. Size is stated for part of the rows, as once, few or many counts, or as a class when the clone is expanded.

v_call: TRBV19
clone_size: NA
j_call: TRBJ1-3
d_call: NA
cdr3_aa: CASSILRATGNTIYF
cdr3_nt: TGTGCCAGTAGTATCCTTCGAGCTACTGGAAACACCATATATTTT

v_call: TRBV5-1
clone_size: few
j_call: TRBJ2-1
d_call: TRBD1
cdr3_aa: CASRAGAGTVSNEQFF
cdr3_nt: TGCGCCAGCAGGGCCGGTGCAGGGACAGTCAGCAATGAGCAGTTCTTC

v_call: TRBV24-1
clone_size: NA
j_call: TRBJ1-2
d_call: NA
cdr3_aa: CATSEGELYYGYTF
cdr3_nt: TGTGCCACCAGTGAGGGCGAACTCTACTATGGCTACACCTTC

v_call: TRBV14
clone_size: NA
j_call: TRBJ2-1
d_call: NA
cdr3_aa: CASSQASTVSYNEQFF
cdr3_nt: TGTGCCAGCAGCCAAGCTTCGACAGTCTCCTACAATGAGCAGTTCTTC

v_call: TRBV30
clone_size: NA
j_call: TRBJ1-2
d_call: TRBD1
cdr3_aa: CAWSRDRSYGYTF
cdr3_nt: TGTGCCTGGAGCCGGGACAGGAGCTATGGCTACACCTTC

v_call: TRBV7-3
clone_size: NA
j_call: TRBJ2-3
d_call: TRBD2
cdr3_aa: CASSLASGYTDTQYF
cdr3_nt: TGTGCCAGCAGCTTAGCTAGCGGCTACACAGATACGCAGTATTTT

v_call: TRBV4-1
clone_size: NA
j_call: TRBJ1-1
d_call: NA
cdr3_aa: CASSQGHPNTEAFF
cdr3_nt: TGCGCCAGCAGCCAGGGACACCCGAACACTGAAGCTTTCTTT

v_call: TRBV5-4
clone_size: NA
j_call: TRBJ1-6
d_call: NA
cdr3_aa: CASSPYYNSPLHF
cdr3_nt: TGTGCCAGCAGCCCTTACTATAATTCACCCCTCCACTTT

v_call: TRBV7-9
clone_size: NA
j_call: TRBJ1-2
d_call: TRBD1
cdr3_aa: CASSPRTGTGYGYTF
cdr3_nt: TGTGCCAGCAGCCCGAGAACCGGGACAGGATATGGCTACACCTTC

v_call: TRBV7-8
clone_size: NA
j_call: TRBJ1-1
d_call: NA
cdr3_aa: CASSLVGGGAAFF
cdr3_nt: TGTGCCAGCAGCTTAGTGGGCGGCGGGGCCGCTTTCTTT

v_call: TRBV7-6
clone_size: once
j_call: TRBJ2-2
d_call: TRBD1
cdr3_aa: CASSPGQGDTGELFF
cdr3_nt: TGTGCCAGCAGCCCAGGACAGGGGGACACCGGGGAGCTGTTTTTT

v_call: TRBV7-9
clone_size: NA
j_call: TRBJ2-3
d_call: TRBD2
cdr3_aa: CASSGSPGLAGGREDTQYF
cdr3_nt: TGTGCCAGCAGCGGCAGCCCGGGACTAGCGGGGGGGCGGGAAGATACGCAGTATTTT

v_call: TRBV12-5
clone_size: NA
j_call: TRBJ1-1
d_call: TRBD1
cdr3_aa: CALRQGPGNTEAFF
cdr3_nt: TGTGCCCTTCGACAGGGGCCTGGGAACACTGAAGCTTTCTTT

v_call: TRBV12-3/TRBV12-4
clone_size: NA
j_call: TRBJ2-2
d_call: TRBD2
cdr3_aa: CASSLALAGELFF
cdr3_nt: TGTGCCAGCAGTTTAGCGCTAGCGGGAGAGCTGTTTTTT

v_call: TRBV7-6
clone_size: NA
j_call: TRBJ2-2
d_call: TRBD2
cdr3_aa: CATNGAGARNTGELFF
cdr3_nt: TGTGCCACCAACGGAGCGGGGGCTCGAAACACCGGGGAGCTGTTTTTT

v_call: TRBV27
clone_size: NA
j_call: TRBJ1-2
d_call: NA
cdr3_aa: CASSYRENYGYTF
cdr3_nt: TGTGCCAGCAGTTACAGGGAGAACTATGGCTACACCTTC

v_call: TRBV5-4
clone_size: NA
j_call: TRBJ1-2
d_call: TRBD1
cdr3_aa: CASSSRTGVKGGYTF
cdr3_nt: TGTGCCAGCAGCTCCCGGACAGGGGTGAAGGGTGGCTACACCTTC

v_call: TRBV2
clone_size: NA
j_call: TRBJ1-6
d_call: NA
cdr3_aa: CASNRVDSPLHF
cdr3_nt: TGTGCCAGCAACAGGGTGGATTCACCCCTCCACTTT

v_call: TRBV5-1
clone_size: few
j_call: TRBJ1-1
d_call: NA
cdr3_aa: CASSLTQGATEAFF
cdr3_nt: TGCGCCAGCAGCTTAACACAGGGTGCCACTGAAGCTTTCTTT

v_call: TRBV7-2
clone_size: NA
j_call: TRBJ2-5
d_call: NA
cdr3_aa: CASSLTAGRGETQYF
cdr3_nt: TGTGCCAGCAGCTTAACCGCCGGCAGGGGAGAGACCCAGTACTTC

v_call: TRBV7-9
clone_size: NA
j_call: TRBJ2-5
d_call: TRBD1
cdr3_aa: CASSLALQGETQYF
cdr3_nt: TGTGCCAGCAGCTTAGCTCTACAGGGGGAGACCCAGTACTTC

v_call: TRBV6-1
clone_size: NA
j_call: TRBJ1-1
d_call: NA
cdr3_aa: CASSDRTGEAFF
cdr3_nt: TGTGCCAGCAGTGATCGAACGGGTGAAGCTTTCTTT

v_call: TRBV4-3
clone_size: NA
j_call: TRBJ1-2
d_call: TRBD1
cdr3_aa: CASSQAGTGAYGYTF
cdr3_nt: TGCGCCAGCAGCCAAGCCGGGACAGGGGCCTATGGCTACACCTTC

v_call: TRBV5-5
clone_size: NA
j_call: TRBJ2-5
d_call: NA
cdr3_aa: CASSLGAGETQYF
cdr3_nt: TGTGCCAGCAGCTTGGGGGCGGGGGAGACCCAGTACTTC

v_call: TRBV19
clone_size: NA
j_call: TRBJ1-4
d_call: TRBD1
cdr3_aa: CASSPGQNYNEKLFF
cdr3_nt: TGTGCCAGTAGTCCGGGACAGAACTATAATGAAAAACTGTTTTTT

v_call: TRBV7-8
clone_size: NA
j_call: TRBJ2-7
d_call: TRBD1
cdr3_aa: CASSLTRQGYEQYF
cdr3_nt: TGTGCCAGCAGCTTAACGAGACAGGGCTACGAGCAGTACTTC

v_call: TRBV18
clone_size: NA
j_call: TRBJ2-3
d_call: TRBD2
cdr3_aa: CASSPLFGGGTDTQYF
cdr3_nt: TGTGCCAGCTCACCGTTATTCGGGGGGGGAACAGATACGCAGTATTTT

v_call: TRBV27
clone_size: NA
j_call: TRBJ2-7
d_call: TRBD1
cdr3_aa: CASSLGQGSYEQYF
cdr3_nt: TGTGCCAGCAGTCTCGGACAGGGGTCCTACGAGCAGTACTTC

v_call: TRBV7-2
clone_size: NA
j_call: TRBJ2-3
d_call: NA
cdr3_aa: CASSLALVRGTQYF
cdr3_nt: TGTGCCAGCAGCTTAGCCTTAGTGCGAGGTACGCAGTATTTT

v_call: TRBV4-1
clone_size: NA
j_call: TRBJ1-2
d_call: NA
cdr3_aa: CASSQDLVGVDGYTF
cdr3_nt: TGCGCCAGCAGCCAAGATCTTGTGGGAGTCGATGGCTACACCTTC

v_call: TRBV18
clone_size: once
j_call: TRBJ2-1
d_call: NA
cdr3_aa: CASSPIQATYNEQFF
cdr3_nt: TGTGCCAGCTCACCAATACAGGCAACTTACAATGAGCAGTTCTTC

v_call: TRBV6-2/TRBV6-3
clone_size: NA
j_call: TRBJ2-5
d_call: TRBD2
cdr3_aa: CASSTPTSGGGETQYF
cdr3_nt: TGTGCCAGCAGTACCCCGACTAGCGGGGGTGGAGAGACCCAGTACTTC

v_call: TRBV7-9
clone_size: once
j_call: TRBJ1-2
d_call: TRBD1
cdr3_aa: CASSSTRDSIGYTF
cdr3_nt: TGTGCCAGCAGCTCGACCCGGGACAGCATTGGCTACACCTTC

v_call: TRBV19
clone_size: NA
j_call: TRBJ1-5
d_call: TRBD1
cdr3_aa: CASSIEGAGGGNQPQHF
cdr3_nt: TGTGCCAGTAGTATAGAGGGGGCAGGGGGCGGCAATCAGCCCCAGCATTTT

v_call: TRBV6-5
clone_size: NA
j_call: TRBJ1-1
d_call: NA
cdr3_aa: CASSWDSTEAFF
cdr3_nt: TGTGCCAGCAGTTGGGACTCCACTGAAGCTTTCTTT

v_call: TRBV6-2/TRBV6-3
clone_size: NA
j_call: TRBJ1-6
d_call: TRBD1
cdr3_aa: CASSYSRDRDISSYNSPLHF
cdr3_nt: TGTGCCAGCAGTTACTCGAGGGACAGAGACATAAGCTCCTATAATTCACCCCTCCACTTT

v_call: TRBV6-5
clone_size: NA
j_call: TRBJ2-4
d_call: NA
cdr3_aa: CASHSGENIQYF
cdr3_nt: TGTGCCAGCCATTCGGGGGAGAACATTCAGTACTTC

v_call: TRBV2
clone_size: NA
j_call: TRBJ1-1
d_call: NA
cdr3_aa: CARGSGNTEAFF
cdr3_nt: TGTGCCAGAGGTTCGGGGAACACTGAAGCTTTCTTT

v_call: TRBV19
clone_size: once
j_call: TRBJ1-4
d_call: TRBD1
cdr3_aa: CASTRRGTGFASNEKLFF
cdr3_nt: TGTGCCAGTACCCGTAGAGGGACAGGGTTTGCAAGTAATGAAAAACTGTTTTTT

v_call: TRBV5-1
clone_size: NA
j_call: TRBJ2-6
d_call: TRBD1
cdr3_aa: CASRQGQRSSGANVLTF
cdr3_nt: TGCGCCAGCAGACAGGGACAGCGAAGCTCTGGGGCCAACGTCCTGACTTTC

v_call: TRBV5-1
clone_size: NA
j_call: TRBJ2-7
d_call: NA
cdr3_aa: CASSLMLGSGEQYF
cdr3_nt: TGCGCCAGCAGCTTGATGCTGGGCTCGGGGGAGCAGTACTTC

v_call: TRBV27
clone_size: NA
j_call: TRBJ2-2
d_call: TRBD1
cdr3_aa: CASSFRDRARGELFF
cdr3_nt: TGTGCCAGCAGTTTTCGGGACAGGGCACGCGGGGAGCTGTTTTTT

v_call: TRBV30
clone_size: NA
j_call: TRBJ1-1
d_call: TRBD1
cdr3_aa: CAWSVGGTGNTEAFF
cdr3_nt: TGTGCCTGGAGTGTAGGGGGGACAGGCAACACTGAAGCTTTCTTT

v_call: TRBV6-2/TRBV6-3
clone_size: once
j_call: TRBJ1-4
d_call: NA
cdr3_aa: CASSYDGGLWEKLFF
cdr3_nt: TGTGCCAGCAGTTACGATGGAGGCCTTTGGGAAAAACTGTTTTTT

v_call: TRBV2
clone_size: NA
j_call: TRBJ1-4
d_call: TRBD1
cdr3_aa: CASSGDREANEKLFF
cdr3_nt: TGTGCCAGCAGTGGGGACAGGGAGGCTAATGAAAAACTGTTTTTT

v_call: TRBV11-2
clone_size: NA
j_call: TRBJ1-1
d_call: NA
cdr3_aa: CASSQGITEAFF
cdr3_nt: TGTGCCAGCAGTCAGGGGATCACTGAAGCTTTCTTT

v_call: TRBV9
clone_size: NA
j_call: TRBJ1-4
d_call: NA
cdr3_aa: CASSVVSGSNEKLFF
cdr3_nt: TGTGCCAGCAGCGTAGTCTCAGGGTCTAATGAAAAACTGTTTTTT

v_call: TRBV3-1/TRBV3-2
clone_size: once
j_call: TRBJ1-2
d_call: NA
cdr3_aa: CASSQDGGNYGYTF
cdr3_nt: TGTGCCAGCAGCCAAGACGGAGGGAACTATGGCTACACCTTC

v_call: TRBV7-3
clone_size: NA
j_call: TRBJ1-3
d_call: TRBD1
cdr3_aa: CASSLGTASGNTIYF
cdr3_nt: TGTGCCAGCAGCCTTGGGACAGCCTCTGGAAACACCATATATTTT

v_call: TRBV19
clone_size: NA
j_call: TRBJ1-2
d_call: NA
cdr3_aa: CASSLLGAQKGRTNYGYTF
cdr3_nt: TGTGCCAGTTCCCTATTGGGGGCCCAAAAGGGGCGAACTAACTATGGCTACACCTTC

v_call: TRBV11-2
clone_size: NA
j_call: TRBJ1-1
d_call: TRBD1
cdr3_aa: CASSSYRGMNTEAFF
cdr3_nt: TGTGCCAGCAGCTCGTACAGGGGCATGAACACTGAAGCTTTCTTT

v_call: TRBV3-1/TRBV3-2
clone_size: NA
j_call: TRBJ2-3
d_call: TRBD2
cdr3_aa: CASSQVKLLAGGPGTDTQYF
cdr3_nt: TGTGCCAGCAGCCAAGTGAAGTTGTTAGCGGGGGGGCCGGGCACAGATACGCAGTATTTT

v_call: TRBV6-5
clone_size: NA
j_call: TRBJ1-5
d_call: TRBD1
cdr3_aa: CASSSSGTGGRQPQHF
cdr3_nt: TGTGCCAGCAGTTCCTCCGGGACAGGGGGCCGGCAGCCCCAGCATTTT